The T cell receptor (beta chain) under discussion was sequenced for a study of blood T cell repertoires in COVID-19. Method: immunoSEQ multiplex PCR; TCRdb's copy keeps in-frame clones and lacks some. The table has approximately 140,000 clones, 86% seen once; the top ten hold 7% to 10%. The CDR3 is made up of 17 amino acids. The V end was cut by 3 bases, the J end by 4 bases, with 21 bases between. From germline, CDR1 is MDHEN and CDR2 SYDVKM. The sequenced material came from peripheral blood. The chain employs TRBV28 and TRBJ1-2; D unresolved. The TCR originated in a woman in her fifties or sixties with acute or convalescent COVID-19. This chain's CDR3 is CASSLPNPPVFFYGYTF. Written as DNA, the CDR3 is TGTGCCAGCAGTTTGCCTAATCCCCCCGTATTTTTCTATGGCTACACCTTC.